A few counts support the clone carrying this TCR beta chain. The antigen is not known. CDR3 length: 13 residues. Between the trimmed V and J ends, which lost 3 bases and 6 bases, there was a span of 9 bases. CDR1 and CDR2 (germline): KGHSH, LQKENI. The sample originates from a study of T-cell memory formation after mild COVID-19. Overall study results and limits: Some SARS-CoV-2-responding clones were already detected in memory before infection. A balance of CD4 and CD8 characterized clones contracting day 15 to 85, whereas later expanders leaned CD4+. Among contracting clones, CD4+ were mainly CM/EM and CD8+ enriched in EMRA.

Using its own MiXCR run on the 5' RACE reads, TCRdb lists one record per CDR3 protein. The top ten clones hold around 11% of a sample with 500,000 to 600,000 distinct CDR3 sequences, approximately 19% of them seen once. The sequence derives from an adult woman who had mild COVID-19 (a few samples of this study predate the infection). Cell type and time point are not known. The chain combines TRBV18 with TRBJ2-1; the D gene is possibly TRBD1 (6 bases). The sample was PBMCs or a T cell subset sorted from them (not recorded which). In DNA, the CDR3 is TGTGCCAGCTCACCGGACAGCCCCAATGAGCAGTTCTTC. This codes for CASSPDSPNEQFF. Together with reference TRBV18 and TRBJ2-1, the CDR3 gives the full variable domain: NAGVMQNPRHLVRRRGQEARLRCSPMKGHSHVYWYRQLPEEGLKFMVYLQKENIIDESGMPKERFSAEFPKEGPSILRIQQVVRGDSAAYFCASSPDSPNEQFFGPGTRLTVL.